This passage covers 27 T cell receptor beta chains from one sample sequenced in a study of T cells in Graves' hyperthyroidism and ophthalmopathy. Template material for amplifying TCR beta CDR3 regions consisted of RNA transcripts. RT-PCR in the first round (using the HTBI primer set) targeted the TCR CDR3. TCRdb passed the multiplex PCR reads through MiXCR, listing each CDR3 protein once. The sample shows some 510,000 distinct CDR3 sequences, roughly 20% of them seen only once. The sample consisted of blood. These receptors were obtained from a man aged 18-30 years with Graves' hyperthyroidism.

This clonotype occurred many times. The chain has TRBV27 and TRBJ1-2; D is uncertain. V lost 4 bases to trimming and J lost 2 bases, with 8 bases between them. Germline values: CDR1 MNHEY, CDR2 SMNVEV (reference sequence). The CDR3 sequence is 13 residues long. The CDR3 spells CASSWTVNYGYTF. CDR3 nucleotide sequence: TGTGCCAGCAGTTGGACCGTGAACTATGGCTACACCTTC.

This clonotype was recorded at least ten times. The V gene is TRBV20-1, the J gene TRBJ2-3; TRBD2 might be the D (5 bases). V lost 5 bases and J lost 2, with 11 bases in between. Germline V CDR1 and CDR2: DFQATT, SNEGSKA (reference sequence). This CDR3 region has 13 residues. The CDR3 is CSAPDLFTDTQYF. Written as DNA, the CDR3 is TGCAGTGCTCCGGACTTGTTCACAGATACGCAGTATTTT.

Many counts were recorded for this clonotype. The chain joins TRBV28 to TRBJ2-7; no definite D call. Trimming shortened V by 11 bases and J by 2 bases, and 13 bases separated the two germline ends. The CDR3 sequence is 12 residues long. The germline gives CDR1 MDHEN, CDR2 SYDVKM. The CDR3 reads CASMDGPYEQYF. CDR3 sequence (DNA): TGTGCCTCCATGGACGGTCCCTACGAGCAGTACTTC.

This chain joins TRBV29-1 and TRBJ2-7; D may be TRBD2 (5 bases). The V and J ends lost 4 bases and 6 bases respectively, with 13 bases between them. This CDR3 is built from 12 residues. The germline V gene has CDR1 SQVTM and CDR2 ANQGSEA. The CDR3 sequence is CSVAEGPGEQYF. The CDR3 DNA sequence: TGCAGCGTTGCCGAGGGTCCGGGCGAGCAGTACTTC.

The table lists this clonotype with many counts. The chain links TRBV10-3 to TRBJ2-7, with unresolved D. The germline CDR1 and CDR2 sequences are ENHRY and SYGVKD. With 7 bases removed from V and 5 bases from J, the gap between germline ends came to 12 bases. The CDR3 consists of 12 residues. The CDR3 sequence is CAINGPGHEQYF. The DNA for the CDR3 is TGTGCCATCAACGGTCCGGGCCACGAGCAGTACTTC.

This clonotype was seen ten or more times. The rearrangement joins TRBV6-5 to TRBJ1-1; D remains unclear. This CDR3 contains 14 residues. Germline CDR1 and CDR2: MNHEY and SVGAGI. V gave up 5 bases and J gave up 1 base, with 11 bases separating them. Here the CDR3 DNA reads TGTGCCAGCAGTAACGACGGTACGAACACTGAAGCTTTCTTT. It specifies CASSNDGTNTEAFF.

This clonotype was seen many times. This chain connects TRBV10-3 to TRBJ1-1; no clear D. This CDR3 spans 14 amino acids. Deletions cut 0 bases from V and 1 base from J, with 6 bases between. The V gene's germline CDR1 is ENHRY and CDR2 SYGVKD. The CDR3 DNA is TGTGCCATCAGTGAGTCATGGTCGAACACTGAAGCTTTCTTT. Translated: CAISESWSNTEAFF.

CDR3 nucleotides: TGTGCCAGCAGCTTAGGCAGACTGAATTCACCCCTCCACTTT. Residues: CASSLGRLNSPLHF. The chain joins TRBV7-6 to TRBJ1-6, with D unresolved. Germline CDR1 SGHVS, CDR2 FNYEAQ. The CDR3 has 14 residues. V was trimmed by 1 base and J by 7 bases, leaving 8 bases between them.

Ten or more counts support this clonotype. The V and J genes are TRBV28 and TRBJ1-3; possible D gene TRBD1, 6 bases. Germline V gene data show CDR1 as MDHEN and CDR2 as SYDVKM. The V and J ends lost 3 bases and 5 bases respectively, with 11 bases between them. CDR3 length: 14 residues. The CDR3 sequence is CASSFPGARNTIYF. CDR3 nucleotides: TGTGCCAGCAGTTTCCCAGGGGCAAGAAACACCATATATTTT.

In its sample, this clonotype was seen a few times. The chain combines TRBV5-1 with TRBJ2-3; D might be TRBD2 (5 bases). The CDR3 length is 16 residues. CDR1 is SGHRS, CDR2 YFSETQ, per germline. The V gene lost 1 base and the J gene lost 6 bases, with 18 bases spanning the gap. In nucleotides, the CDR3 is TGCGCCAGCAGCTTGAATAGGCGAGGGTTAGGCGATACGCAGTATTTT. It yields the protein CASSLNRRGLGDTQYF.

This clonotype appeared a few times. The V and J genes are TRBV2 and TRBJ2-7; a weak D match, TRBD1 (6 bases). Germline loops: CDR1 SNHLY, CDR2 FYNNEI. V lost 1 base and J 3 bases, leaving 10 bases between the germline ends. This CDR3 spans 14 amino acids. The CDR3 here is CASSEGQAYYEQYF. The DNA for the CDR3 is TGTGCCAGCAGTGAAGGACAGGCTTACTACGAGCAGTACTTC.

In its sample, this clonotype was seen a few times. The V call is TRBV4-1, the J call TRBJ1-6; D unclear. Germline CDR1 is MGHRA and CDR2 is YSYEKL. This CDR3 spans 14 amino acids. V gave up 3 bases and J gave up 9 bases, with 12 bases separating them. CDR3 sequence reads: CASSHGERASPLHF. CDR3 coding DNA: TGCGCCAGCAGCCATGGAGAGAGGGCTTCACCCCTCCACTTT.

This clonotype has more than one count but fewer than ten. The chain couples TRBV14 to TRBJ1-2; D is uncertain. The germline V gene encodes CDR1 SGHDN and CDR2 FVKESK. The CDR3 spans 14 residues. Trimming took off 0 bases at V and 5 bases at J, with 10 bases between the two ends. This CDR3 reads CASSQERTAYGYTF. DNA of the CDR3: TGTGCCAGCAGCCAAGAACGGACGGCATATGGCTACACCTTC. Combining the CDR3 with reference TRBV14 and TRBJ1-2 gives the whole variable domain EAGVTQFPSHSVIEKGQTVTLRCDPISGHDNLYWYRRVMGKEIKFLLHFVKESKQDESGMPNNRFLAERTGGTYSTLKVQPAELEDSGVYFCASSQERTAYGYTFGSGTRLTVV.

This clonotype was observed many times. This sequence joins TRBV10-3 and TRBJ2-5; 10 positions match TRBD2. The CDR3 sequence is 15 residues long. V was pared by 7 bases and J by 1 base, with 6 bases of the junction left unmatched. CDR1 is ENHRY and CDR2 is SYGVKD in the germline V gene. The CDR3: CAIKASGRSQETQYF. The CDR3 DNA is TGTGCCATCAAGGCTAGCGGGAGATCCCAAGAGACCCAGTACTTC.

Here the CDR3 DNA reads TGCGCCAGCAGCGGTTTCAGCCGGGAGACCCAGTACTTC. This codes for CASSGFSRETQYF. The V and J genes are TRBV4-1 and TRBJ2-5; D remains unclear. Germline-derived CDR1 and CDR2 are MGHRA and YSYEKL. Trimming cost V 5 bases and J 5 bases, with 12 bases left between them. This CDR3 has 13 residues.

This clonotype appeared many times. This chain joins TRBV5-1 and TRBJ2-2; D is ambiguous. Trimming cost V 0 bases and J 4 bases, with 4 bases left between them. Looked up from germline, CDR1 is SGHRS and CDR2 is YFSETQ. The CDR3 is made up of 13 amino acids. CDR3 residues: CASSLVRTGELFF. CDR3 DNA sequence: TGCGCCAGCAGCTTGGTTCGCACCGGGGAGCTGTTTTTT.

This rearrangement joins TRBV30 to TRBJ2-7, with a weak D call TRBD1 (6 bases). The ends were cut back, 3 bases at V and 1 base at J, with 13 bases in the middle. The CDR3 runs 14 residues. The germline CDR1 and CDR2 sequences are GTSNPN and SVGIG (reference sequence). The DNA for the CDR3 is TGTGCCTGGAGCCCCCGAACAGGGTCCTACGAGCAGTACTTC. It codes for CAWSPRTGSYEQYF.

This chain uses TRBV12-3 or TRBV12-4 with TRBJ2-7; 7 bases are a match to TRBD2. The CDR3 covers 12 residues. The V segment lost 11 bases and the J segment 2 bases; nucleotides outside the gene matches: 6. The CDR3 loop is CACASGTYEQYF. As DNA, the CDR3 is TGTGCCTGCGCTAGCGGTACCTACGAGCAGTACTTC.

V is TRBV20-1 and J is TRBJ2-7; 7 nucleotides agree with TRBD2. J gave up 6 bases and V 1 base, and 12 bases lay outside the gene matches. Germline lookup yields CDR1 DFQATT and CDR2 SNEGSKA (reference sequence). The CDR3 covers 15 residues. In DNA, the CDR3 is TGCAGTGCTAGAGGTCTTACGAGCGGGGTATCCGAGCAGTACTTC. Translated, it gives CSARGLTSGVSEQYF.

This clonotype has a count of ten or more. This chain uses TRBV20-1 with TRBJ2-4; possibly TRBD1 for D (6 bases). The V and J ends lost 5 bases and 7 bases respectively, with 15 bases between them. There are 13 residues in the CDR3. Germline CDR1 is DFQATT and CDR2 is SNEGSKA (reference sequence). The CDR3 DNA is TGCAGTGCTGGGGCGACAGGCGTGAACATTCAGTACTTC. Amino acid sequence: CSAGATGVNIQYF.

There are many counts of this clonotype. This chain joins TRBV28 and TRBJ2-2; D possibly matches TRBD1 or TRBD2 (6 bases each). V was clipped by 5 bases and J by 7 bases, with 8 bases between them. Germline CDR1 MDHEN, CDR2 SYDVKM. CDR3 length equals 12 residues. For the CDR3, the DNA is TGTGCCAGCAGTCGGGGGCGCGGGGAGCTGTTTTTT. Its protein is CASSRGRGELFF.

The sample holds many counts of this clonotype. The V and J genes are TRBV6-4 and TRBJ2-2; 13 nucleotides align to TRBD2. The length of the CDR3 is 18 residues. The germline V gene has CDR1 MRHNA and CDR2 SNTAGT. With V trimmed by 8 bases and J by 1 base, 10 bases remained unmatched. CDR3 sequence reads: CASCGLAGEARNTGELFF. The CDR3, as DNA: TGTGCCAGCTGTGGACTAGCGGGGGAGGCCAGGAACACCGGGGAGCTGTTTTTT.

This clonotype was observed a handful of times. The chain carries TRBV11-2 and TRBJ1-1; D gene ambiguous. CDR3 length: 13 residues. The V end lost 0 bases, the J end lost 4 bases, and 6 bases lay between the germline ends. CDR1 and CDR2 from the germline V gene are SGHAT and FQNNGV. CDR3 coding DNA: TGTGCCAGCAGCTTAGAGGATGGCACTGAAGCTTTCTTT. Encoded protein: CASSLEDGTEAFF.

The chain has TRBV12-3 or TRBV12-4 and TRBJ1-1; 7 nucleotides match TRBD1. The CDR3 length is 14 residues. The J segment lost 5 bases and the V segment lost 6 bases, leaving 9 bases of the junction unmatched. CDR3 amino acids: CASRTDRVSTEAFF. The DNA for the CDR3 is TGTGCCAGCAGGACTGACAGGGTTAGTACTGAAGCTTTCTTT.

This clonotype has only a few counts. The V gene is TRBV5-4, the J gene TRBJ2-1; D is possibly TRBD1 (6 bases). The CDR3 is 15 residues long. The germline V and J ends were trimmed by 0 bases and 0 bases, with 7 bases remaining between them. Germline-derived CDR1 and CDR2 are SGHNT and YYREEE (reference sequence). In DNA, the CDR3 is TGTGCCAGCAGCTTGGGGACAGCCTCCTACAATGAGCAGTTCTTC. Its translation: CASSLGTASYNEQFF.

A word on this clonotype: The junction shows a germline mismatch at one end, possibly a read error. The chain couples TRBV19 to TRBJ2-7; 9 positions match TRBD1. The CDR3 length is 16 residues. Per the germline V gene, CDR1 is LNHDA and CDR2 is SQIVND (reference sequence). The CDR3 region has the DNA TGTGCCAGTAGTACCTCCGGGACAGGGTCTTCCTACAAGCAGTACTTC. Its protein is CASSTSGTGSSYKQYF.

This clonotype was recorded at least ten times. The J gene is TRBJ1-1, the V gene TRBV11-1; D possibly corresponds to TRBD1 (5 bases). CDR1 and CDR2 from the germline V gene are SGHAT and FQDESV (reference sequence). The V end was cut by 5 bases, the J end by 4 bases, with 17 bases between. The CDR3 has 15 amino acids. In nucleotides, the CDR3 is TGTGCCAGCAGCCCCGGTTGGGGCCGGGGCACTGAAGCTTTCTTT. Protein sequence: CASSPGWGRGTEAFF.